The rows below give T cell receptor beta chains drawn from one sample of a study of T-cell reconstitution after alpha-beta-depleted transplantation in children. One entry per CDR3 protein, called by TCRdb with MiXCR from the PCR reads. The table has around 270,000 distinct CDR3 sequences, around 10% seen once. The sample here was PBMCs, taken before TCRalphabeta/CD19-depleted stem cell transplant. Receptor source: a boy younger than two with acute myeloid leukemia, due to receive a stem cell transplant. The CDR3 runs from the conserved cysteine through the conserved F or W. The order of the fields is V gene, clone size, D gene, J gene, CDR3 protein, CDR3 DNA. D genes are given only for firm matches. Clone sizes are given selectively: once, few, many, or a class where the clone is expanded.

TRBV27	many	-	TRBJ2-5	CASRQRRVETQYF	TGTGCCAGCAGACAAAGGCGGGTGGAGACCCAGTACTTC
TRBV7-8	few	TRBD1	TRBJ2-2	CASSPRTGDPGELFF	TGTGCCAGCAGCCCTCGGACAGGGGACCCCGGGGAGCTGTTTTTT
TRBV13	-	TRBD1	TRBJ2-7	CASSFSAQGARYEQYF	TGTGCCAGCAGCTTTAGCGCACAGGGGGCGAGATACGAGCAGTACTTC
TRBV28	many	TRBD1	TRBJ1-2	CASSLLDRGQVYGYTF	TGTGCCAGCAGTTTATTGGACAGGGGCCAAGTCTATGGCTACACCTTC
TRBV18	many	-	TRBJ2-4	CASSTTAVAKNIQYF	TGTGCCAGCTCGACGACAGCTGTAGCCAAAAACATTCAGTACTTC
TRBV7-2	-	TRBD1	TRBJ2-5	CASSLNPGGKETQYF	TGTGCCAGCAGCTTAAATCCAGGGGGCAAAGAGACCCAGTACTTC
TRBV10-3	many	-	TRBJ1-2	CAISETPVDSPFYGYTF	TGTGCCATCAGTGAGACCCCCGTGGACAGCCCCTTCTATGGCTACACCTTC
TRBV20-1	-	TRBD2	TRBJ2-7	CSARVPTSGKDEQYF	TGCAGTGCTAGAGTACCGACTAGCGGGAAAGACGAGCAGTACTTC
TRBV7-8	many	-	TRBJ2-1	CASSPSQGGYNEQFF	TGTGCCAGCAGCCCAAGCCAGGGGGGATACAATGAGCAGTTCTTC
TRBV6-5	many	-	TRBJ2-4	CASSYSGVWRAKNIQYF	TGTGCCAGCAGTTACTCAGGGGTTTGGAGAGCCAAAAACATTCAGTACTTC
TRBV4-2	many	-	TRBJ2-3	CASRERDIGDTQYF	TGTGCCAGCAGAGAGCGGGACATCGGAGATACGCAGTATTTT
TRBV7-2	many	-	TRBJ2-7	CASSLGQVPNYEQYF	TGTGCCAGCAGCTTAGGACAGGTCCCAAACTACGAGCAGTACTTC
TRBV11-2	many	TRBD1	TRBJ2-7	CASSLDRGQDEQYF	TGTGCCAGCAGCTTGGACAGGGGGCAGGACGAGCAGTACTTC
TRBV3-1	many	-	TRBJ2-7	CASSQVDTGEQYF	TGTGCCAGCAGCCAAGTGGATACAGGGGAGCAGTACTTC
TRBV28	many	-	TRBJ1-6	CASSLRGVYNSPLHF	TGTGCCAGCAGTTTACGCGGGGTGTATAATTCACCCCTCCACTTT
TRBV12-3/TRBV12-4	many	TRBD2	TRBJ2-1	CASSSGRGDEQFF	TGTGCCAGTTCTAGCGGGAGAGGTGATGAGCAGTTCTTC
TRBV5-1	many	TRBD2	TRBJ2-7	CASSLTSGSYEQYF	TGCGCCAGCAGCTTGACTAGCGGGAGTTACGAGCAGTACTTC
TRBV5-1	many	-	TRBJ1-2	CASSSSYGYTF	TGCGCCAGCAGCAGCAGCTATGGCTACACCTTC
TRBV5-6	few	-	TRBJ2-7	CASSSGAHEQYF	TGTGCCAGCAGCTCCGGAGCCCACGAGCAGTACTTC
TRBV5-1	-	TRBD2	TRBJ2-1	CASSSQPPGLAGSDEQFF	TGCGCCAGCAGCTCACAGCCCCCGGGACTAGCGGGAAGCGATGAGCAGTTCTTC
TRBV3-2	many	-	TRBJ2-1	CASSLMTSGGLYNEQFF	TGTGCCAGCAGCCTTATGACTAGCGGGGGGCTGTACAATGAGCAGTTCTTC
TRBV11-2	few	-	TRBJ2-7	CASSLVWTGTYEQYF	TGTGCCAGCAGCTTAGTTTGGACGGGTACCTACGAGCAGTACTTC
TRBV5-1	few	-	TRBJ2-7	CASSSWWVSSYEQYF	TGCGCCAGCAGCTCTTGGTGGGTATCCTCCTACGAGCAGTACTTC
TRBV7-9	many	-	TRBJ2-1	CASSSAGLLGNEQFF	TGTGCCAGCAGCTCCGCGGGGCTTTTAGGCAATGAGCAGTTCTTC
TRBV7-2	many	-	TRBJ2-2	CASSTRPGELFF	TGTGCCAGCAGCACCCGACCCGGGGAGCTGTTTTTT
TRBV21-1	many	-	TRBJ2-4	CASSSSELAEEVKNIQYF	TGTGCCAGCAGCAGTTCGGAACTAGCGGAGGAGGTGAAAAACATTCAGTACTTC
TRBV20-1	many	TRBD2	TRBJ2-1	CSAQGANSGGWNEQFF	TGCAGTGCGCAAGGGGCTAACAGCGGGGGGTGGAATGAGCAGTTCTTC
TRBV5-1	many	-	TRBJ2-5	CASSMGEETQYF	TGCGCCAGCAGCATGGGGGAGGAGACCCAGTACTTC
TRBV27	-	-	TRBJ2-2	CASSDGPYTGELFF	TGTGCCAGCAGCGATGGGCCGTACACCGGGGAGCTGTTTTTT
TRBV25-1	few	-	TRBJ2-2	CASSEWGRPSNTGELFF	TGTGCCAGCAGTGAATGGGGCAGGCCATCGAACACCGGGGAGCTGTTTTTT
TRBV20-1	many	-	TRBJ1-1	CSARSGLRNTEAFF	TGCAGTGCGAGGAGCGGGTTGCGGAACACTGAAGCTTTCTTT
TRBV2	many	TRBD1	TRBJ2-3	CASSETGISTDTQYF	TGTGCCAGCAGTGAGACAGGGATTAGCACAGATACGCAGTATTTT
TRBV29-1	many	TRBD1	TRBJ1-1	CSGTQGAEAFF	TGCAGCGGTACTCAGGGGGCGGAAGCTTTCTTT
TRBV4-2	-	TRBD2	TRBJ2-1	CASSQDPGLAGGYNEQFF	TGTGCCAGCAGCCAAGATCCGGGACTAGCGGGAGGGTACAATGAGCAGTTCTTC
TRBV12-3/TRBV12-4	many	-	TRBJ2-2	CASSYTRPGELFF	TGTGCCAGCAGTTATACGAGACCCGGGGAGCTGTTTTTT
TRBV12-3/TRBV12-4	many	TRBD1	TRBJ2-7	CASGPGTGSEWEQYF	TGTGCCAGCGGGCCCGGGACAGGGTCGGAGTGGGAGCAGTACTTC
TRBV12-3/TRBV12-4	many	TRBD1	TRBJ2-1	CASSNRGNEQFF	TGTGCCAGCAGCAACAGGGGCAATGAGCAGTTCTTC
TRBV5-5	few	-	TRBJ2-7	CASSIAQAAVYEQYF	TGTGCCAGCAGCATCGCGCAGGCCGCTGTTTACGAGCAGTACTTC
TRBV29-1	few	-	TRBJ2-1	CSVRAAGSYNEQFF	TGCAGCGTTCGGGCTGCCGGCTCCTACAATGAGCAGTTCTTC